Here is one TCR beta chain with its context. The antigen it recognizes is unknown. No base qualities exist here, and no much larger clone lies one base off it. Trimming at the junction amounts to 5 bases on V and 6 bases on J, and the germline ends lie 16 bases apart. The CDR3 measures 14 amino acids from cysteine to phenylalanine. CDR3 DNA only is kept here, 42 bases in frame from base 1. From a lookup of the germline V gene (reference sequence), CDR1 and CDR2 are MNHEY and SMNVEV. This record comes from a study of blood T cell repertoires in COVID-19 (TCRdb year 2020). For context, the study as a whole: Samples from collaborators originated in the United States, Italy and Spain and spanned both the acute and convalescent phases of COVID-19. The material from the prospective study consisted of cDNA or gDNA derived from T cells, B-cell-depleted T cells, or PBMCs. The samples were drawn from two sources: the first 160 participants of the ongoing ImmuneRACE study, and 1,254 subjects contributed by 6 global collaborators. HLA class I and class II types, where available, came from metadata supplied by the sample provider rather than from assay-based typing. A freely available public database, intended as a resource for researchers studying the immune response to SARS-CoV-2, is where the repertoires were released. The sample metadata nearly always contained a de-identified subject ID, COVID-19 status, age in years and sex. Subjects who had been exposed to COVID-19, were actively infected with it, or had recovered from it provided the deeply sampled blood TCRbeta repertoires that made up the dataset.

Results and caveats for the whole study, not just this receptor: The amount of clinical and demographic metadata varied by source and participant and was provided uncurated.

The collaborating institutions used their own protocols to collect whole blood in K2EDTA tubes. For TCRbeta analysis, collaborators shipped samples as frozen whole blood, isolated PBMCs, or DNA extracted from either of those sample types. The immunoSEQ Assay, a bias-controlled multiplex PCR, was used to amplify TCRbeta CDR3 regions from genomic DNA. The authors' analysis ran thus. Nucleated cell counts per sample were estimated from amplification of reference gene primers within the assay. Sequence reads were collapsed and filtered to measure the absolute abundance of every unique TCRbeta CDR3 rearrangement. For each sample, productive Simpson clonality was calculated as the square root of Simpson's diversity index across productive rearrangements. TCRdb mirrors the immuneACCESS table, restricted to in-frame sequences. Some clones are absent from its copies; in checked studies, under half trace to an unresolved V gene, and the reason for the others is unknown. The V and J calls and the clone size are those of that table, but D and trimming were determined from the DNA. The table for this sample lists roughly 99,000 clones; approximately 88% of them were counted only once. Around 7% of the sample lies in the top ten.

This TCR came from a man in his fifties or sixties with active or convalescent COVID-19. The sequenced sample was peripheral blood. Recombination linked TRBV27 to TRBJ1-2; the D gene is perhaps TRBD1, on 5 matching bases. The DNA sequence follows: TGTGCCAGCAGTAAATGGCAGGGCGGACATGGCTACACCTTC. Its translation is CASSKWQGGHGYTF.